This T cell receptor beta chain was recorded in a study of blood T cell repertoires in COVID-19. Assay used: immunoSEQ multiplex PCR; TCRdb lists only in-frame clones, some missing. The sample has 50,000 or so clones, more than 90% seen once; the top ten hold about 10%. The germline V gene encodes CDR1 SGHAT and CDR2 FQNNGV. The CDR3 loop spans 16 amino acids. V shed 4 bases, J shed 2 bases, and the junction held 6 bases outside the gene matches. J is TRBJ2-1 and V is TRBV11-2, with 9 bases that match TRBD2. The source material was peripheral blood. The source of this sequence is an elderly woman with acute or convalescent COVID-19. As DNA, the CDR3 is TGTGCCAGCAGCTGGCCCGCTAGCGGGGCCTACAATGAGCAGTTCTTC. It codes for CASSWPASGAYNEQFF.